This T cell receptor beta chain emerged from a study of T cell repertoires in cytomegalovirus infection. The CDR3 loop spans 14 amino acids. Trimming at V came to 0 bases and at J to 5 bases, leaving 3 bases not matched to a gene. Germline V lookup: CDR1 MNHNY, CDR2 SVGAGI (reference sequence). Regarding this clonotype: What it recognizes is unknown.

TCRdb re-derived calls from the reads in MiXCR, one entry per CDR3 protein. The sample holds around 750,000 distinct CDR3 sequences, around a third seen once. The sequence derives from a human donor in good health (CMV status not recorded). Some clones in this sample may be carry-over from other donors' samples. Source: cultured CD8+ T cells from PBMCs, taken from culture after CMV antigen stimulation. The V gene is TRBV6-6, the J gene TRBJ1-1; 7 bases align to TRBD1. CDR3 sequence reads: CASSYSSRGTEAFF. The CDR3 bases are TGTGCCAGCAGTTACTCGAGCAGGGGGACTGAAGCTTTCTTT.